This entry concerns a single T cell receptor (beta chain). Its antigen is not identified. The sample belongs to a study of chemoradiotherapy in HPV16-positive cancers. Study-wide points: Candidate HPV-specific clones and E7-related TCR motifs grew in tumor during treatment. For HPV16-positive patients, expanding HPV-responsive T cells associated with longer recurrence-free survival. Functional assays defining HPV-specific T cells used only a couple of HPV16-positive patients.

Clones were sequenced by immunoSEQ multiplex PCR, and TCRdb holds only the in-frame ones, with some missing. This table has about 32,000 clones, about 87% appearing once. The CDR3 is made up of 17 amino acids. The trim removed 4 bases at V and 2 bases at J, leaving 11 bases unmatched. Germline-derived CDR1 and CDR2 are SGHAT and FQNNGV. J is TRBJ2-5 and V is TRBV11-2; 9 positions match TRBD2. The source material was blood, sampled from a patient who underwent chemoradiotherapy. The origin of this receptor is a human donor with HPV-associated anogenital cancer. CDR3 protein: CASSSVFSGGLQETQYF. CDR3 DNA sequence: TGTGCCAGCAGCTCTGTTTTTAGCGGGGGATTACAAGAGACCCAGTACTTC. Complete variable domain (other parts from reference TRBV11-2 and TRBJ2-5): EAGVAQSPRYKIIEKRQSVAFWCNPISGHATLYWYQQILGQGPKLLIQFQNNGVVDDSQLPKDRFSAERLKGVDSTLKIQPAKLEDSAVYLCASSSVFSGGLQETQYFGPGTRLLVL.